A selection of T cell receptor beta chains follows, all from one sample in a study of shared clonotypes between healthy human individuals. Using immunoSEQ multiplex PCR, the repertoire was profiled, and TCRdb retains in-frame clones only, with some absent. In the table there are 760,000 or so clones, about 96% of which are singletons. Sequences were obtained from naive CD8+ T cells sorted from blood. These TCRs come from a man between 25 and 39 years old in good health. Each CDR3 is given with its conserved first and last residue. A D gene is named only where the DNA matches it firmly. The size field is filled for only some rows; it gives once, few, many or a size class.

len | abundance | d_gene | j_gene | v_gene | CDR3nt | CDR3aa
13 | NA | NA | TRBJ1-1 | TRBV7-9 | TGTGCCAGCAGCGTCGGACAGAGGACTGAAGCTTTCTTT | CASSVGQRTEAFF
15 | NA | NA | TRBJ2-7 | TRBV28 | TGTGCCAGCAGTCAATTCCCGACAGGCTCCTACGAGCAGTACTTC | CASSQFPTGSYEQYF
13 | NA | NA | TRBJ1-1 | TRBV29-1 | TGCAGCACCGTAGCCCTAGGGAACACTGAAGCTTTCTTT | CSTVALGNTEAFF
15 | NA | NA | TRBJ2-1 | TRBV19 | TGTGCCAGTAGTATCTCCGGACTTACTATCAATGAGCAGTTCTTC | CASSISGLTINEQFF
18 | NA | TRBD2 | TRBJ2-2 | TRBV14 | TGTGCCAGCAGCCAATCCGAAACCCGGGCGGGAGTCCCCGGGGAGCTGTTTTTT | CASSQSETRAGVPGELFF
12 | NA | NA | TRBJ2-1 | TRBV19 | TGTGCCAGTAGTACACGAAGCGCTGGACAGTTCTTC | CASSTRSAGQFF
15 | NA | TRBD1 | TRBJ2-7 | TRBV5-5 | TGTGCCAGCAGCGTCCGGGACAGGGGTTGGTACGAGCAGTACTTC | CASSVRDRGWYEQYF
15 | NA | NA | TRBJ1-4 | TRBV30 | TGTGCCTGGGATGTCGCGGGGTCAACTAATGAAAAACTGTTTTTT | CAWDVAGSTNEKLFF
13 | once | NA | TRBJ1-3 | TRBV6-5 | TGTGCCAGCAGTACAGGGACTGGAAACACCATATATTTT | CASSTGTGNTIYF
16 | NA | TRBD2 | TRBJ2-3 | TRBV10-3 | TGTGCCATCAGAGAGGGACTAGCGGGAGTGTCAGATACGCAGTATTTT | CAIREGLAGVSDTQYF
16 | NA | NA | TRBJ2-3 | TRBV28 | TGTGCCAGCAGTGAGCGCAGGGGGGTAAGCACAGATACGCAGTATTTT | CASSERRGVSTDTQYF
17 | NA | TRBD2 | TRBJ2-1 | TRBV4-3 | TGCGCCAGCAGCCCACTGTTCCGAGCGGGAGGGCCGTATGAGCAGTTCTTC | CASSPLFRAGGPYEQFF
13 | NA | NA | TRBJ2-1 | TRBV19 | TGTGCCAGTAGTATCCCCCCCCTACGGGAGCAGTTCTTC | CASSIPPLREQFF
16 | once | TRBD2 | TRBJ2-1 | TRBV10-2 | TGCGCCGCAAGTAGAGCCCCCGGGACTAGTCTCGATGAGCAGTTCTTC | CAASRAPGTSLDEQFF
16 | NA | TRBD1 | TRBJ1-2 | TRBV28 | TGTGCCAGCAGTTTACAATGGGACAGGGGGCTGGGGGGCTACACCTTC | CASSLQWDRGLGGYTF
15 | NA | NA | TRBJ2-7 | TRBV4-1 | TGCGCCAGCAGCCAAGTCCCAGGGACATTCTACGAGCAGTACTTC | CASSQVPGTFYEQYF
14 | NA | TRBD2 | TRBJ2-5 | TRBV29-1 | TGCAGCGGCAACGGACTAGCGGAACAAGAGACCCAGTACTTC | CSGNGLAEQETQYF
14 | NA | TRBD1 | TRBJ1-5 | TRBV30 | TGTGCCTGGAGCGCGGGACAGGGTAATCAGCCCCAGCATTTT | CAWSAGQGNQPQHF
13 | NA | NA | TRBJ2-2 | TRBV9 | TGTGCCAGCAGCGTAGTAGAGGCCGGGGAGCTGTTTTTT | CASSVVEAGELFF
14 | NA | NA | TRBJ1-3 | TRBV2 | TGTGCCAGCATGGTGGCTTTCTCTGGAAACACCATATATTTT | CASMVAFSGNTIYF
15 | NA | TRBD2 | TRBJ2-1 | TRBV6-6 | TGTGCCAGCGAACCTAGCGGGACCGTTTACAATGAGCAGTTCTTC | CASEPSGTVYNEQFF
16 | NA | TRBD2 | TRBJ2-1 | TRBV14 | TGTGCCAGCAGCCAAGACCCTAGCGGGAGTGGAAATGAGCAGTTCTTC | CASSQDPSGSGNEQFF
14 | NA | NA | TRBJ2-7 | TRBV28 | TGTGCCAGCAGCCAAATGGACGGAACCTACGAGCAGTACTTC | CASSQMDGTYEQYF
14 | NA | NA | TRBJ2-5 | TRBV2 | TGTGCCAGCAGCGCTACAGGGAGTTGGGAGACCCAGTACTTC | CASSATGSWETQYF
15 | NA | NA | TRBJ2-7 | TRBV11-3 | TGTGCCAGCAGCCCAAACGGGGGTAGCCCCTACGAGCAGTACTTC | CASSPNGGSPYEQYF
13 | NA | NA | TRBJ1-4 | TRBV7-9 | TGTGCCAGCAGACCGGGTACTAATGAAAAACTGTTTTTT | CASRPGTNEKLFF
13 | once | NA | TRBJ1-3 | TRBV7-6 | TGTGCCAGCAGCTCAGACAGGGGAAACACCATATATTTT | CASSSDRGNTIYF
13 | NA | NA | TRBJ2-7 | TRBV9 | TGTGCCAGCAGCGCAGACGGGGGCTGGGAGCAGTACTTC | CASSADGGWEQYF
14 | few | NA | TRBJ2-7 | TRBV6-5 | TGTGCCAGCAGTTATCAGGACAGCCCTGGAGAGCAGTACTTC | CASSYQDSPGEQYF
14 | NA | TRBD1 | TRBJ2-1 | TRBV27 | TGTGCCAGCAGTCTCGGGACAGGCTACAATGAGCAGTTCTTC | CASSLGTGYNEQFF
11 | NA | TRBD1 | TRBJ1-1 | TRBV6-1 | TGTGCCAGCATGGGACAGCTTGAAGCTTTCTTT | CASMGQLEAFF
14 | once | NA | TRBJ1-2 | TRBV5-4 | TGTGCCAGCAGCTTGTCGAGGCAGACCTATGGCTACACCTTC | CASSLSRQTYGYTF
14 | NA | NA | TRBJ1-1 | TRBV2 | TGTGCCAGCAGTGAAGCAGGAATGAACACTGAAGCTTTCTTT | CASSEAGMNTEAFF